The source of this T cell receptor beta chain is a study of T cells after yellow fever vaccination. About the study: Any fraction with a low cell number was prepared using SMART-Seq v4 Ultra Low Input. Points from the study as a whole: Contamination of FACS-sorted repertoires by abundant clonotypes from the bulk population could occur.

J was trimmed by 5 bases and V by 6 bases; bases with no gene match: 12. The CDR3 is 14 residues long. Germline V gene lookup returns CDR1 DFQATT and CDR2 SNEGSKA (reference sequence). TCRdb re-called the 5' RACE reads through MiXCR, storing one row per CDR3 protein. The top ten clones hold 20% to 25% of a sample with about 340,000 distinct CDR3 sequences, about 4% of them seen once. As concerns this clonotype: What it binds is not known.

Source: PBMCs, taken 5 days after the yellow fever booster vaccination. This TCR derives from a man younger than 30 who received the YFV17D yellow fever vaccine. V and J are TRBV20-1 and TRBJ2-5, with 7 bases identical to TRBD2. Written as DNA, the CDR3 is TGCAGTGCCCCAAATTGGGGGGGAGTGGAGACCCAGTACTTC. Encoded protein: CSAPNWGGVETQYF.